This is a list of T cell receptor beta chains from one sample in a study of shared clonotypes between healthy human individuals. Clones were read by immunoSEQ multiplex PCR, and TCRdb kept only the in-frame ones, dropping some. The sample has 2.3 million or so clones; 90% to 95% are singletons. The sequenced material came from naive CD4+ T cells from PBMCs. These receptor sequences come from a man between 18 and 35 years old in good health. Some clones in this sample may be carry-over from other donors' samples. The CDR3 runs from the conserved cysteine through the conserved F or W. Fields, in order: CDR3 DNA, CDR3 protein, clone size, D gene, V gene, J gene. D genes are given only for firm matches. Clone size appears in some rows only: once, few, many, or a class for an expanded clone.

TGTGCCAGCAGCTTAGTACGGGAGACCCAGTACTTC	CASSLVRETQYF	few	.	TRBV7-2	TRBJ2-5
TGTGCCAGCTCACCCCCACCACTCCGAGAGACCCAGTACTTC	CASSPPPLRETQYF	.	.	TRBV18	TRBJ2-5
TGTGCCAGCAGTTACCAGGGAGGGATTACTGAAGCTTTCTTT	CASSYQGGITEAFF	.	.	TRBV28	TRBJ1-1
TGTGCCAGTAGGAATGACCTCGGGATTTACACCTTC	CASRNDLGIYTF	.	.	TRBV19	TRBJ1-2
TGTGCCAGCAGCTCCGGACTGGCCGTTCTCTACAATGAGCAGTTCTTC	CASSSGLAVLYNEQFF	.	.	TRBV7-8	TRBJ2-1
TGTGCCAGCAGCTTAGCAGCAAACGGGCTGGAGACCCAGTACTTC	CASSLAANGLETQYF	.	.	TRBV7-9	TRBJ2-5
TGTGCCAGCAGCACCACCGGTGGGAACACTGAAGCTTTCTTT	CASSTTGGNTEAFF	.	.	TRBV5-4	TRBJ1-1
TGTGCCAGCAGCTTAATGTATAACTCTGGGGCCAACGTCCTGACTTTC	CASSLMYNSGANVLTF	.	.	TRBV28	TRBJ2-6
TGTGCCATCAGTGAGTCGACCCACGAGCAGTACTTC	CAISESTHEQYF	.	.	TRBV10-3	TRBJ2-7
TGTGCCAGCAGCCCGGGACTAGCGGGAGCTTCAGATACGCAGTATTTT	CASSPGLAGASDTQYF	.	TRBD2	TRBV5-4	TRBJ2-3
TGTGCCAGCAGCTTAGGGGGGGCTCTCGAGCAGTACTTC	CASSLGGALEQYF	.	.	TRBV11-3	TRBJ2-7
TGTGCCACCAGCAGAGATTCCCGGGACTATGGCTACACCTTC	CATSRDSRDYGYTF	.	.	TRBV15	TRBJ1-2
TGTGCCAGCAGTTTAAGGGGGGGAGAGGGCACTGAAGCTTTCTTT	CASSLRGGEGTEAFF	.	.	TRBV7-2	TRBJ1-1
TGTGCCAGCAGTGAAGCAGGGCCAGGGGGCTCTGGAAACACCATATATTTT	CASSEAGPGGSGNTIYF	.	TRBD1	TRBV6-1	TRBJ1-3
TGTGCCAGCAGTGAAAGTGGGACTAGCTGGGAGCAGTTCTTC	CASSESGTSWEQFF	.	TRBD2	TRBV2	TRBJ2-1
TGTGCCAGCAGTCGTTTGGGGTATGGCTACACCTTC	CASSRLGYGYTF	.	.	TRBV28	TRBJ1-2
TGTGCCAGCAGCAGGGGCCAGGTAGGTGAAGCTTTCTTT	CASSRGQVGEAFF	.	.	TRBV5-6	TRBJ1-1
TGTGCCAGCAGCTTAGCAAGGTTCAAGGCTCCCGGTTGGGCAGATACGCAGTATTTT	CASSLARFKAPGWADTQYF	.	.	TRBV7-8	TRBJ2-3
TGCGCCAGCAGCTCGTTAGCGGGGCAAGAGACCCAGTACTTC	CASSSLAGQETQYF	.	TRBD2	TRBV5-1	TRBJ2-5
TGTGCCACCAGCAGAGCGGGACTAGATTCGAACACCGGGGAGCTGTTTTTT	CATSRAGLDSNTGELFF	once	TRBD2	TRBV15	TRBJ2-2
TGTGCCAGCAGCTTAGTCCTGGCGGGCAAGTACAATGAGCAGTTCTTC	CASSLVLAGKYNEQFF	.	.	TRBV11-2	TRBJ2-1
TGTGCCATCAGTGACGGATATGGGGTCACTGAAGCTTTCTTT	CAISDGYGVTEAFF	.	.	TRBV10-3	TRBJ1-1
TGTGCCAGCAGTTCCACGGGGGGTGAGCAGTACTTC	CASSSTGGEQYF	.	TRBD2	TRBV6-6	TRBJ2-7
TGTGCCAGCAGCCCCCACGACGACGAGCAGTACTTC	CASSPHDDEQYF	.	.	TRBV7-2	TRBJ2-7
TGTGCCAGCAGCCCAAAGCGGGAGGGCCGGGATGAGCAGTTCTTC	CASSPKREGRDEQFF	.	TRBD2	TRBV7-3	TRBJ2-1
TGCAGTGCTAGTCTAGGGGCGGAGCAGTTCTTC	CSASLGAEQFF	.	.	TRBV20-1	TRBJ2-1
TGTGCCTGGAGCCGCCGGGGCAGTTTGAACACTGAAGCTTTCTTT	CAWSRRGSLNTEAFF	.	.	TRBV30	TRBJ1-1